The 18 T cell receptor beta chains listed next were all sequenced from one sample in a study of blood T cell repertoires in COVID-19. Clones were read by immunoSEQ multiplex PCR, and TCRdb kept only the in-frame ones, dropping some. The sample has about 300,000 clones; nearly 90% are singletons. Sequenced sample: PBMCs or T cells enriched from blood (not recorded which). Every receptor here comes from a woman aged 30 to 39 who had recovered from COVID-19.

The V gene is TRBV4-2, the J gene TRBJ2-1; 7 bases are a match to TRBD2. Germline CDR1 reads LGHNA; CDR2 reads YNFKEQ. J lost 2 bases, V lost 5 bases, and 9 bases had no gene match. The CDR3 runs 16 residues. The CDR3 protein is CASSAVEAGTYNEQFF. In DNA form, the CDR3 reads TGTGCCAGCAGCGCAGTGGAAGCGGGGACCTACAATGAGCAGTTCTTC.

The chain is built from TRBV27 and TRBJ2-3; tentatively, D is TRBD1 (5 bases). V dropped 6 bases and J dropped 2 bases, with 15 bases sitting between them. The CDR3 has 15 amino acids. Germline-derived CDR1 and CDR2 are MNHEY and SMNVEV (reference sequence). The CDR3 loop is CASRIQGGATDTQYF. The CDR3 nucleotides read TGTGCCAGCAGGATTCAGGGTGGGGCCACAGATACGCAGTATTTT.

The genes are TRBV6-5 and TRBJ1-1; D remains ambiguous. Trimming pared 2 bases from V and 6 bases from J, leaving 7 bases between. This CDR3 is 12 amino acids long. In germline, CDR1 is MNHEY, CDR2 SVGAGI. CDR3: CASSYPPAEAFF. The CDR3 region has the DNA TGTGCCAGCAGTTACCCCCCGGCTGAAGCTTTCTTT.

The J gene is TRBJ1-1, the V gene TRBV10-3, with D possibly being TRBD1 (6 bases). The CDR3 spans 13 residues. The ends were cut back, 11 bases at V and 5 bases at J, with 18 bases in the middle. Germline CDR1 reads ENHRY; CDR2 reads SYGVKD. The CDR3 spells CAAARGGWTEAFF. In nucleotides, the CDR3 is TGTGCCGCCGCCCGAGGGGGTTGGACTGAAGCTTTCTTT.

This clone was picked up one time. The rearrangement uses TRBV21-1 and TRBJ2-3; whether TRBD1, the table's D call, matches the DNA was not checked. TRBV21-1 is a pseudogene. The CDR3 extends over 15 amino acids. The DNA of the CDR3 is TGTGCCAGCAGCAAGCAGGGGGCCAGCACAGATACGCAGTATTTT. It codes for CASSKQGASTDTQYF.

This sequence joins TRBV19 and TRBJ1-4; D is uncertain. Germline V gene data show CDR1 as LNHDA and CDR2 as SQIVND (reference sequence). The CDR3 length is 14 residues. Trimming took 4 bases from V and 0 from J, leaving 6 bases between them. The CDR3 spells CASSRHPTNEKLFF. CDR3 coding DNA: TGTGCCAGTAGTAGACACCCAACTAATGAAAAACTGTTTTTT. The full variable domain, in which reference TRBV19 and TRBJ1-4 provide the parts outside the CDR3, is DGGITQSPKYLFRKEGQNVTLSCEQNLNHDAMYWYRQDPGQGLRLIYYSQIVNDFQKGDIAEGYSVSREKKESFPLTVTSAQKNPTAFYLCASSRHPTNEKLFFGSGTQLSVL.

The chain couples TRBV27 to TRBJ1-3; no reliable D call. CDR3 length: 13 residues. V was shortened by 0 bases and J by 4 bases, with 4 bases between the two germline ends. Germline-derived CDR1 and CDR2 are MNHEY and SMNVEV (reference sequence). In DNA, the CDR3 is TGTGCCAGCAGTTTATCTCCGGGAAACACCATATATTTT. Residues: CASSLSPGNTIYF.

The chain uses TRBV7-2 and TRBJ1-2; 8 bases agree with TRBD1. The CDR3 extends over 14 amino acids. Germline CDR1 SGHTA, CDR2 FQGNSA. V shed 3 bases and J 4 bases; nucleotides not matched to a gene: 4. Here the CDR3 reads CASSFGQGVYGYTF. The DNA of the CDR3 is TGTGCCAGCAGCTTCGGACAGGGAGTCTATGGCTACACCTTC.

This clone has a single count. V usage is TRBV5-1 and J usage is TRBJ1-2; a weak D match, TRBD1 (6 bases). Germline CDR1 is SGHRS and CDR2 is YFSETQ. The CDR3 length is 14 residues. V dropped 4 bases and J dropped 8 bases, with 18 bases sitting between them. The CDR3 DNA reads TGCGCCAGCAGCACCGCCTCAGGGGAGGGAGGCTACACCTTC. Amino acid sequence: CASSTASGEGGYTF.

J is TRBJ1-1 and V is TRBV18, with D tentatively TRBD1 (6 bases). Looked up from germline, CDR1 is KGHSH and CDR2 is LQKENI. V lost 3 bases and J lost 0, with 14 bases in between. The CDR3 has 16 residues. The CDR3 protein is CASSPDSPYMNTEAFF. The CDR3 DNA reads TGTGCCAGCTCACCGGACAGCCCTTACATGAACACTGAAGCTTTCTTT.

V is TRBV19 and J is TRBJ1-1; D not resolved. Trimming left V 7 bases short and J 6 bases short, with 21 bases between. Germline V gene data show CDR1 as LNHDA and CDR2 as SQIVND (reference sequence). This CDR3 contains 15 residues. The CDR3 DNA follows: TGTGCCAGTACCCCCCAAGGCTCCCGAGGGTCTGAAGCTTTCTTT. It encodes CASTPQGSRGSEAFF. Filled out from reference TRBV19 and TRBJ1-1, the complete variable domain reads DGGITQSPKYLFRKEGQNVTLSCEQNLNHDAMYWYRQDPGQGLRLIYYSQIVNDFQKGDIAEGYSVSREKKESFPLTVTSAQKNPTAFYLCASTPQGSRGSEAFFGQGTRLTVV.

The chain is built from TRBV6-6 and TRBJ2-5, with no clear D. The germline gives CDR1 MNHNY, CDR2 SVGAGI (reference sequence). The CDR3 is 12 residues long. The V end was cut by 6 bases, the J end by 4 bases, with 9 bases between. CDR3 sequence: CASSSSVETQYF. The CDR3 DNA reads TGTGCCAGCAGCTCCTCGGTAGAGACCCAGTACTTC.

This sequence joins TRBV19 and TRBJ1-4; no reliable D call. The CDR3 has 13 residues. V was cut by 3 bases and J by 17 bases, with 19 bases left in between. CDR1 and CDR2 (germline): LNHDA, SQIVND (reference sequence). CDR3 loop: CASSMQQKALLFF. For the CDR3, the DNA is TGTGCCAGTAGTATGCAACAGAAAGCTCTCCTTTTTTTT.

The chain employs TRBV5-1 and TRBJ1-1; D gene uncertain. V lost 0 bases and J 7 bases, leaving 7 bases between the germline ends. Germline values: CDR1 SGHRS, CDR2 YFSETQ. The CDR3 is 12 amino acids. The CDR3 coding sequence is TGCGCCAGCAGCTTGGTTAGTGGTGAAGCTTTCTTT. It yields the protein CASSLVSGEAFF.

This chain links TRBV3-1 (or the pseudogene TRBV3-2) with TRBJ1-3; D remains ambiguous. Trimming took off 0 bases at V and 3 bases at J, with 12 bases between the two ends. The V gene's germline CDR1 is LGHDT and CDR2 YNNKEL (reference sequence). The CDR3 has 16 residues. DNA of the CDR3: TGTGCCAGCAGCCAAGAGCGGGCAGGCGGTGGAAACACCATATATTTT. Amino acid sequence: CASSQERAGGGNTIYF.

This clone was recorded once. This chain links TRBV28 with TRBJ2-7, with D tentatively TRBD2 (7 bases). This CDR3 has 15 residues. Trimming removed 3 bases at V and 4 bases at J, with 16 bases between. Germline loops: CDR1 MDHEN, CDR2 SYDVKM. CDR3 amino acids: CASSFPRRGLYEQYF. Here the CDR3 DNA reads TGTGCCAGCAGTTTCCCCCGGCGGGGGCTATACGAGCAGTACTTC.

As for this clone: Additional DNA sequences in this sample encode the identical CDR3. The chain employs TRBV7-9 and TRBJ1-5; tentative D call: TRBD1 (6 bases). This CDR3 spans 12 amino acids. With 4 bases removed from V and 7 bases from J, the gap between germline ends came to 8 bases. The germline gives CDR1 SEHNR, CDR2 FQNEAQ (reference sequence). The CDR3 sequence: CASSSQGQPQHF. The DNA of the CDR3 is TGTGCCAGCAGCTCACAGGGCCAGCCCCAGCATTTT. The full variable domain, in which reference TRBV7-9 and TRBJ1-5 provide the parts outside the CDR3, is DTGVSQNPRHKITKRGQNVTFRCDPISEHNRLYWYRQTLGQGPEFLTYFQNEAQLEKSRLLSDRFSAERPKGSFSTLEIQRTEQGDSAMYLCASSSQGQPQHFGDGTRLSIL.

The J gene is TRBJ2-3, the V gene TRBV19, with 11 bases lining up with TRBD2. The V and J ends lost 7 bases and 4 bases, in that order; junction bases with no gene match: 4. CDR3 length: 14 residues. Germline V CDR1 and CDR2: LNHDA, SQIVND (reference sequence). CDR3 amino acids: CASTVAGGPDTQYF. The CDR3 DNA reads as TGTGCCAGTACGGTAGCGGGGGGGCCAGATACGCAGTATTTT.